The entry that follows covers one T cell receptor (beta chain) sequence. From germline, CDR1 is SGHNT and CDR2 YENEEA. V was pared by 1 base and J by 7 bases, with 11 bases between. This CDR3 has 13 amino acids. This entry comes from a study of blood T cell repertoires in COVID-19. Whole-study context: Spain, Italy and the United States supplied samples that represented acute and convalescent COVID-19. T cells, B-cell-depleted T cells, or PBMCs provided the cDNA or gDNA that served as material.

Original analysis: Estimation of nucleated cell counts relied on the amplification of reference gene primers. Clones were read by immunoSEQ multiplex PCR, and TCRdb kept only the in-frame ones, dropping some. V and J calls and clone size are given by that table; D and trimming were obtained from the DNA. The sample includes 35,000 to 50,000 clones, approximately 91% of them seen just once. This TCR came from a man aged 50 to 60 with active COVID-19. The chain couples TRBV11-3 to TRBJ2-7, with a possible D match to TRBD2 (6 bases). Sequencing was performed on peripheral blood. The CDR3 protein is CASSLGGLDEQYF. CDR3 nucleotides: TGTGCCAGCAGCTTAGGGGGACTGGATGAGCAGTACTTC.